The entry below describes one T cell receptor beta chain. Its specificity is unknown. The source of the sample is a study of shared clonotypes between healthy human individuals. Study details: The people who gave samples were a couple of women and three men aged 18 to 49.

Unmatched junction bases numbered 6, after V lost 4 bases and J lost 5 bases. This CDR3 is 14 amino acids long. CDR1 SGHRS and CDR2 YFSETQ come from the germline V gene. Sorted-subset replicate PCRs used 150 to 200 ng DNA, approximately 30,000 T cell genomes. Sequencing used immunoSEQ multiplex PCR; TCRdb keeps in-frame clones, though not all of them. The sample yields 2 million to 2.5 million clones, 90% to 95% seen once. The donor population consisted of healthy HIV-negative adults with no recent acute infections or vaccinations. Study results and limitations: Incompleteness in sorted-subset sequencing, despite large depth, was shown by rarefaction.

The chain joins TRBV5-1 to TRBJ2-7, with 10 bases aligning to TRBD1. The sequence was obtained from a man younger than 30 in good health. The sample taken for sequencing was naive CD4+ T cells sorted from blood. Subset noted: CD45RA+ positively selected. The CDR3 DNA follows: TGCGCCAGCAGCAGAGACAGGGGGCTCGACGAGCAGTACTTC. This sequence encodes CASSRDRGLDEQYF.